The sequence of this TCR beta chain was determined in a study of shared clonotypes between healthy human individuals. Study results and limitations: Clonotype sharing among the donors was expected to vary with sequencing depth. Naive CD4 clonotypes were shared across a handful of donors at approximately 5.3%.

Naive CD8 cells comprised CD45RO-negative, CCR7-positively selected cells, excluding terminally differentiated effector memory CD45RA+ cells. Several immunoSEQ plates received, in even portions, the genomic DNA of each subset. Produced via immunoSEQ multiplex PCR; TCRdb's table is partial and in-frame only. Seen here are about 2.1 million clones, 80% to 95% observed once, and the top ten hold around 1.7%. This CDR3 has 15 residues. V shed 0 bases and J shed 10 bases, with 15 bases lying between them. Per the germline V gene, CDR1 is LGHNA and CDR2 is YSLEER. As to this clone: The antigen is not known.

Sequencing was done on a sample of naive CD8+ T cells from PBMCs. This chain joins TRBV4-3 and TRBJ2-2; D call uncertain. The receptor was derived from a man aged 18 to 30 in good health. Some clones in this sample may be carry-over from other donors' samples. The CDR3 nucleotides read TGCGCCAGCAGCCAAGATCGTGGTGGGCGGTCGGAGCTGTTTTTT. Its translation is CASSQDRGGRSELFF.